The clone carrying this TCR beta chain was seen ten or more times. Using unique molecular identifiers, the investigators prepared the TCRbeta library. Using its own MiXCR run on the PCR reads, TCRdb lists one record per CDR3 protein. The sample carries approximately 650,000 distinct CDR3 sequences, around 13% recorded once. This sample was taken from a study of T-cell reconstitution after alpha-beta-depleted transplantation in children. V was clipped by 3 bases and J by 2 bases, with 8 bases between them. Germline values: CDR1 LNHNV, CDR2 YYDKDF (reference sequence). The CDR3 has 13 residues. The source material was PBMCs, sampled before TCRalphabeta/CD19-depleted stem cell transplant. The chain combines TRBV15 with TRBJ2-7, with D uncertain. The source of this sequence is a girl between 2 and 10 years old with congenital amegakaryocytic thrombocytopenia, due to receive a stem cell transplant. Here the CDR3 DNA reads TGTGCCACCAGCAGGGTAAGGGCCTACGAGCAGTACTTC. It yields the protein CATSRVRAYEQYF.